This T cell receptor (beta chain) came from a study of T-cell reconstitution after alpha-beta-depleted transplantation in children. General observations from the study: Several hundred expanded graft clones reportedly supplied alpha-beta T cells about two months after transplant. At the one-year point after transplant, T-cell counts and TCRbeta diversity were found to come mostly from T cells that had been newly produced.

A library of TCRbeta sequences, prepared with unique molecular identifiers, was generated. TCRdb used MiXCR to reprocess the PCR reads, holding one entry per CDR3 protein. Of about 300,000 distinct CDR3 sequences listed, just over 7.5% are singletons. The CDR3 totals 14 residues. The germline V gene has CDR1 ENHRY and CDR2 SYGVKD. The V and J ends lost 5 bases and 3 bases, in that order; junction bases with no gene match: 5. This clonotype was seen at least ten times. Its antigen is currently unknown. This receptor was obtained from a female patient between 2 and 15 years old who had a stem cell transplant for Fanconi anemia, so the T cells may come from the graft donor. The chain joins TRBV10-3 to TRBJ2-5, with TRBD1 matching 8 bases. The sample consisted of peripheral blood, taken 360 days after TCRalphabeta/CD19-depleted stem cell transplant. CDR3 sequence: CAISKGTGEETQYF. The CDR3 region has the DNA TGTGCCATCAGTAAGGGGACAGGCGAAGAGACCCAGTACTTC.